This T cell receptor beta chain was observed in a study of T cells of healthy individuals. This clonotype was counted ten times or more. MiXCR was run by TCRdb on the 5' RACE reads, yielding one entry per CDR3 protein. The sample shows tens of thousands of distinct CDR3 sequences, around 15% of them seen only once. This TCR came from a human donor in good health.

CDR3 nucleotide sequence: TGTGCCAGCAGCTTATCGACTGGGCAGCGCACAGATACGCAGTATTTT. Its translation: CASSLSTGQRTDTQYF. This rearrangement joins TRBV7-9 to TRBJ2-3; no definite D call. V dropped 2 bases and J dropped 1 base, with 13 bases sitting between them. Per the germline V gene, CDR1 is SEHNR and CDR2 is FQNEAQ (reference sequence). The CDR3 has 16 amino acids.